This TCR beta chain comes out of a study of blood T cell repertoires in COVID-19. Across the whole study: Some COVID-19 samples were acute and others convalescent; all came from the United States, Italy and Spain. T cells, B-cell-depleted T cells, or PBMCs provided the cDNA or gDNA that served as material.

A single count supports this clone. In the study's own analysis: Nucleated cell counts were estimated from reference gene primer amplification. Libraries were prepared by immunoSEQ multiplex PCR; TCRdb keeps only in-frame clonotypes and omits some of them. V and J calls and clone size follow that table, whereas D and trimming were derived from the DNA. The sample includes more than 140,000 clones, about 83% of them seen just once. The CDR3 spans 15 residues. Germline CDR1 is MNHNY and CDR2 is SVGAGI (reference sequence). After removal of 5 bases from V and 0 bases from J, the junction contained 6 bases not matched to a gene.

V and J are TRBV6-6 and TRBJ2-7; 8 bases are a match to TRBD2. Sequencing input: peripheral blood. This TCR was recovered from a human donor in a cohort sampled during active COVID-19. The CDR3 nucleotides are TGTGCCAGCAGTCAAAAAGCGGGAGTCTCCTACGAGCAGTACTTC. Translation: CASSQKAGVSYEQYF.